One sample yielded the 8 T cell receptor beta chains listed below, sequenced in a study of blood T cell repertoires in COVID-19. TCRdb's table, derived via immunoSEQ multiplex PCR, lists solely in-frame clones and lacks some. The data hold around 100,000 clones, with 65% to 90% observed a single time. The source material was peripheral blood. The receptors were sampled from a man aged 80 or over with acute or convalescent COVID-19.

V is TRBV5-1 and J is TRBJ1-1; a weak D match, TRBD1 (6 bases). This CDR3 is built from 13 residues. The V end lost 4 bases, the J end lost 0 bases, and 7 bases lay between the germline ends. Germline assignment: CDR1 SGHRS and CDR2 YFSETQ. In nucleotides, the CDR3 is TGCGCCAGCAGCCGGACAGTGAACACTGAAGCTTTCTTT. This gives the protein CASSRTVNTEAFF. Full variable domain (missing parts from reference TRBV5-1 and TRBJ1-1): KAGVTQTPRYLIKTRGQQVTLSCSPISGHRSVSWYQQTPGQGLQFLFEYFSETQRNKGNFPGRFSGRQFSNSRSEMNVSTLELGDSALYLCASSRTVNTEAFFGQGTRLTVV.

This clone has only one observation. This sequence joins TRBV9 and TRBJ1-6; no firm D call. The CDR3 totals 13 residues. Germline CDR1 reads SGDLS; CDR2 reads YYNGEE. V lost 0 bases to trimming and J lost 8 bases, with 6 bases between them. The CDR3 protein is CASSVVEYSPLHF. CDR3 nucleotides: TGTGCCAGCAGCGTAGTAGAATATTCACCCCTCCACTTT. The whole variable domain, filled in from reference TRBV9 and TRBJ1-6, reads DSGVTQTPKHLITATGQRVTLRCSPRSGDLSVYWYQQSLDQGLQFLIQYYNGEERAKGNILERFSAQQFPDLHSELNLSSLELGDSALYFCASSVVEYSPLHFGNGTRLTVT.

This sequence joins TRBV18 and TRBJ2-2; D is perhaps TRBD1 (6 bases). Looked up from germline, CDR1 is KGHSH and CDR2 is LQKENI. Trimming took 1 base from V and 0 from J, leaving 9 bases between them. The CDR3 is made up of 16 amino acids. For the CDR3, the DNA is TGTGCCAGCTCACCACGTGGACAGACGAACACCGGGGAGCTGTTTTTT. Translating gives CASSPRGQTNTGELFF.

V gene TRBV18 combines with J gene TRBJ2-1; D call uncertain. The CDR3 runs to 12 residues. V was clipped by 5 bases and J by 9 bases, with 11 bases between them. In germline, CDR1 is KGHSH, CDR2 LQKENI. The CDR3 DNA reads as TGTGCCAGCTCATCCCCTTTTCCTGAGCAGTTCTTC. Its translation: CASSSPFPEQFF.

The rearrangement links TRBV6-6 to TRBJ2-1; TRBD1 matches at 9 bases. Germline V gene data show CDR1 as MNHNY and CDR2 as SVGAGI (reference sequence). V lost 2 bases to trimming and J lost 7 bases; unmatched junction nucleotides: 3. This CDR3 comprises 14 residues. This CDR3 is CASSYPGQGNEQFF. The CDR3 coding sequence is TGTGCCAGCAGTTACCCCGGACAGGGGAATGAGCAGTTCTTC.

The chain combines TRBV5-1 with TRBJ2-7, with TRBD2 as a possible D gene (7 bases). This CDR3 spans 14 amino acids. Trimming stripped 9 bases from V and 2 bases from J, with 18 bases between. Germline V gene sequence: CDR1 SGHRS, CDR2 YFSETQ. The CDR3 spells CANPGAGDPYEQYF. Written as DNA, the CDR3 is TGCGCCAACCCAGGGGCGGGAGACCCCTACGAGCAGTACTTC.

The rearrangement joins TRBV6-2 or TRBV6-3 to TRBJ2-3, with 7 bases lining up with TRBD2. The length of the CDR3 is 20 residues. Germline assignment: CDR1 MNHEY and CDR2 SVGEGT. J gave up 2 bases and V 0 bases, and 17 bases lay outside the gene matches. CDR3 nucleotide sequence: TGTGCCAGCAGTTACTCGAACCGACAAGGCGAGGGACTATACACAGATACGCAGTATTTT. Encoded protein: CASSYSNRQGEGLYTDTQYF.

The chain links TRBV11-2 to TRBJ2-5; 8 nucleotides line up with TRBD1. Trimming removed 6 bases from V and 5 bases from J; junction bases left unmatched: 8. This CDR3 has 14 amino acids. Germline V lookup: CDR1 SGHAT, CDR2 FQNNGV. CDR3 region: CASSRRGRGETQYF. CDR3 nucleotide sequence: TGTGCCAGCAGTCGCAGGGGGCGCGGGGAGACCCAGTACTTC.